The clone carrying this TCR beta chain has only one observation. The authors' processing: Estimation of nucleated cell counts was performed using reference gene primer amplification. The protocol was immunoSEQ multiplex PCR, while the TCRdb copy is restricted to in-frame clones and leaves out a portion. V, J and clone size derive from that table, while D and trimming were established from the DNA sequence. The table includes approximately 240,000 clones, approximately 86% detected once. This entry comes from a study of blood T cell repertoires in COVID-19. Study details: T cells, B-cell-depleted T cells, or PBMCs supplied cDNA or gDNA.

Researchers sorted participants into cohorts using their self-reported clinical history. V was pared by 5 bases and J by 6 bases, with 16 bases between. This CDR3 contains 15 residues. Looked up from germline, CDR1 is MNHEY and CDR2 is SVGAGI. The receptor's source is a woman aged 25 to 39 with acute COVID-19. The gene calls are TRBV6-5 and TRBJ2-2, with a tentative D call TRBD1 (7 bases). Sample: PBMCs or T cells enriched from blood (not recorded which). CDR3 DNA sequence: TGTGCCAGCAGTCCCCGACAGGGAGGAGCCGGGGAGCTGTTTTTT. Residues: CASSPRQGGAGELFF.